This TCR beta chain was profiled in a study of post-analysis software for immune sequencing data (dated by TCRdb to about 2015). Study-level background: The recorded disease courses included relapsing-remitting, secondary progressive and progressive-relapsing multiple sclerosis, and some patients had no subtype annotation. The patient repertoires were set against around ten previously published healthy control repertoires from donors whose ages ranged from roughly 6 to 27 years. A subset of samples was prepared in parallel using single-end sample barcoding, then pooled and co-amplified after Illumina adapter ligation.

CDR3 length: 15 amino acids, cysteine to phenylalanine. CDR3 DNA is the only sequence kept; it has 45 bases, read in frame from the first base. Germline trimming: 5 bases from V, 5 bases from J; junction bases outside gene matches: 6. The germline V gene supplies CDR1 SGHTA and CDR2 FQGTGA. Concerning this clonotype itself: No cognate antigen has been identified for it. The record has no base qualities; no much larger clone is one base away.

TCR beta repertoires were profiled from peripheral blood of approximately 13 young patients with multiple sclerosis to demonstrate the VDJtools post-analysis software. The patients with multiple sclerosis were children and adolescents between roughly 6 and 16 years of age. Overall study outcomes, separate from this receptor: Strong co-clustering of samples prepared in the same batch was shown by direct clustering with F measure, prompting a batch-effect correction. Compared with controls, multiple sclerosis patients had significantly lower normalized Chao1 diversity, a finding suggesting substantial peripheral T-cell clonal expansion. The control group was slightly older than the multiple sclerosis patient group. Patients showed significantly higher frequencies than controls for several TRBV segments, among them TRBV5-6, TRBV5-1 and TRBV20-1.

Library generation was performed with PCR. TCRdb shows the sequencer as Illumina HiSeq 2500. Unique molecular identifiers were incorporated into TCR beta cDNA libraries to reduce PCR and sequencing biases. Roughly 500,000 cDNA molecules were obtained for every 1 to 10 million input T cells, so each molecule roughly corresponded to one T cell. The same protocol used for the earlier healthy control dataset was applied to prepare and sequence the patient libraries. Samples belonging to the same batch were prepared together, multiplexed and sequenced on a shared HiSeq lane. From the authors' description of their analysis: Raw barcoded reads were processed with MIGEC, and single-read molecular identifier groups were discarded before consensus assembly and CDR3 extraction. Clonotype tables were post-analysed with VDJtools, normalizing diversity by down-sampling all datasets to the smallest sample size. To correct batch-related cross-sample contamination, repertoire overlap clustering matched CDR3 amino acid sequences but not nucleotide sequences. TCRdb handled the public reads itself, with Q25 trimming in fastp and clone calling in MiXCR, and kept productive beta chains. Duplicate CDR3 protein sequences are folded into a single record with the most common DNA and genes. The V and J calls were determined by TCRdb, not by the authors. Recorded for this sample are under 900,000 distinct CDR3 sequences; 53% of them occurred a single time. Together, the top ten hold approximately 4.2% of the sample.

Specimen: blood. This TCR came from a girl aged 5 to 17 with multiple sclerosis. The rearranged chain carries TRBV7-3 and TRBJ2-1; 10 nucleotides in the junction match TRBD2. The nucleotides are TGTGCCAGCAGCACAGCGGGAGGGCGGAACAATGAGCAGTTCTTC. Translated, this gives CASSTAGGRNNEQFF.